Each of the 7 T cell receptor beta chains below was sequenced from the same sample in a study of T-cell reconstitution after alpha-beta-depleted transplantation in children (dated by TCRdb to about 2016). The method was PCR. The run used an Illumina HiSeq 2500. TCR libraries were prepared with molecular barcoding, using unique molecular identifiers to normalize TCRbeta repertoire quantification. TCRdb applied fastp at Q25 and MiXCR to the public reads, then kept only in-frame beta chains. A single entry per CDR3 protein holds the most common genes and DNA from its merged rows. For this sample there are about 600,000 distinct CDR3 sequences; about 11% appear just once. The ten largest clones capture approximately 4.1% of the sample. The sample here was PBMCs from the stem cell graft donor, taken from the stem cell graft. These receptor sequences come from a human donor who donated a stem cell graft to a child with acute myeloid leukemia.

This clonotype was seen many times. This chain connects TRBV6-1 to TRBJ2-3, with D perhaps TRBD1 (6 bases). V shed 6 bases and J shed 1 base, with 14 bases lying between them. CDR3 size: 15 residues. CDR1 is MNHNS and CDR2 is SASEGT in the germline V gene. The DNA for the CDR3 is TGTGCCAGCAGCCTACAGGGTCCCGGCACAGATACGCAGTATTTT. Amino acid sequence: CASSLQGPGTDTQYF.

The sample holds many counts of this clonotype. CDR3: CSGTDTSTDTQYF. The CDR3 DNA reads as TGCAGTGGTACGGATACTAGCACAGATACGCAGTATTTT. The rearrangement uses TRBV20-1 and TRBJ2-3; D unclear. CDR3 length: 13 residues. V was cut by 7 bases and J by 0 bases, with 11 bases left in between. Germline V gives CDR1 DFQATT, CDR2 SNEGSKA (reference sequence).

The rearrangement uses TRBV7-2 and TRBJ2-7; 8 nucleotides line up with TRBD1. V gave up 5 bases and J gave up 6 bases; unmatched junction bases: 6. The germline CDR1 and CDR2 sequences are SGHTA and FQGNSA. The CDR3 has 13 residues. The CDR3 DNA reads TGTGCCAGCAGCCCCCCGGGGACAGGCGAGCAGTACTTC. The encoded protein is CASSPPGTGEQYF. The full variable domain, in which reference TRBV7-2 and TRBJ2-7 provide the parts outside the CDR3, is GAGVSQSPSNKVTEKGKDVELRCDPISGHTALYWYRQSLGQGLEFLIYFQGNSAPDKSGLPSDRFSAERTGGSVSTLTIQRTQQEDSAVYLCASSPPGTGEQYFGPGTRLTVT.

This clonotype was seen a handful of times. J is TRBJ1-5 and V is TRBV12-3 or TRBV12-4; D ambiguous. The germline V and J ends were trimmed by 8 bases and 0 bases, with 8 bases remaining between them. This CDR3 contains 13 residues. The CDR3 protein is CASRENSNQPQHF. The CDR3 nucleotides are TGTGCCAGCCGGGAGAATAGCAATCAGCCCCAGCATTTT.

This clonotype has ten or more counts. This chain joins TRBV9 and TRBJ2-3; TRBD1 matches 7 bases. The CDR3 is 15 amino acids. Trimming at V came to 0 bases and at J to 2 bases, leaving 3 bases not matched to a gene. Germline CDR1 SGDLS, CDR2 YYNGEE. The CDR3 protein is CASSVGGTATDTQYF. In nucleotides, the CDR3 is TGTGCCAGCAGCGTAGGGGGGACAGCCACAGATACGCAGTATTTT. Full variable domain (missing parts from reference TRBV9 and TRBJ2-3): DSGVTQTPKHLITATGQRVTLRCSPRSGDLSVYWYQQSLDQGLQFLIQYYNGEERAKGNILERFSAQQFPDLHSELNLSSLELGDSALYFCASSVGGTATDTQYFGPGTRLTVL.

This clonotype has a count of ten or more. The rearrangement joins TRBV9 to TRBJ2-1; 13 bases line up with TRBD2. With V trimmed by 5 bases and J by 7 bases, 6 bases remained unmatched. The CDR3 runs 15 residues. Germline CDR1 is SGDLS and CDR2 is YYNGEE. Written as DNA, the CDR3 is TGTGCCAGCAGTACTAGCGGGAGGGCGGGGAATGAGCAGTTCTTC. It translates to CASSTSGRAGNEQFF.

The V gene is TRBV29-1, the J gene TRBJ2-5, with TRBD1 matching over 11 bases. CDR1 SQVTM and CDR2 ANQGSEA come from the germline V gene. The ends lost 4 bases at V and 5 bases at J; junction bases unmatched: 3. The CDR3 runs to 13 residues. Here the CDR3 DNA reads TGCAGCGTTGCCCGGGACAGGGGGGAGACCCAGTACTTC. Protein sequence: CSVARDRGETQYF.